Below, 31 T cell receptor beta chains from the same sample are listed, as sequenced in a study of spatial heterogeneity in lung cancer. Their antigen targets remain unknown. Study-wide findings and caveats: Tumoral mutation counts were tracked by counts of expanded intratumoral alpha and beta TCRs.

This sample's time point: sample taken at primary tumor resection. One entry per CDR3 protein results from TCRdb running MiXCR on the 5' RACE reads. The sample carries fewer than 400 distinct CDR3 sequences, 24% recorded once. The material was lung tumor tissue, obtained at surgery. The receptors originated from a male donor with early-stage non-small cell lung cancer.

Note on this clonotype: This beta chain is an off-target read within a library intended for alpha chains, so its frequency means little. The chain links TRBV5-1 to TRBJ2-7, with D possibly being TRBD2 (5 bases). The CDR3 is made up of 14 amino acids. The V end was cut by 4 bases, the J end by 0 bases, with 11 bases between. Per the germline V gene, CDR1 is SGHRS and CDR2 is YFSETQ. The CDR3 nucleotides read TGCGCCAGCAGCCGGGGTGGCAGCTCCTACGAGCAGTACTTC. It translates to CASSRGGSSYEQYF.

Remarks on this clonotype: Within a library made for alpha chains, this beta chain is off target, and its count is uninformative. The J gene is TRBJ2-5, the V gene TRBV30, with 8 bases lining up with TRBD2. V shed 7 bases, J shed 2 bases, and the junction held 3 bases outside the gene matches. The CDR3 covers 12 residues. The germline V gene has CDR1 GTSNPN and CDR2 SVGIG (reference sequence). Here the CDR3 reads CASRGGQETQYF. In DNA form, the CDR3 reads TGTGCCTCCCGGGGGGGGCAAGAGACCCAGTACTTC. Full variable domain (remainder filled in from reference TRBV30 and TRBJ2-5): SQTIHQWPATLVQPVGSPLSLECTVEGTSNPNLYWYRQAAGRGLQLLFYSVGIGQISSEVPQNLSASRPQDRQFILSSKKLLLSDSGFYLCASRGGQETQYFGPGTRLLVL.

This clonotype was seen only a few times. A library prepared for alpha chains yielded this beta chain as an off-target read; its size is of little meaning. This chain joins TRBV7-6 and TRBJ2-7, with 11 positions matching TRBD2. The V gene end was trimmed by 4 bases and the J gene end by 1 base; junction bases not matched to a gene: 6. The CDR3 consists of 16 residues. Germline lookup yields CDR1 SGHVS and CDR2 FNYEAQ. CDR3 amino acids: CASSSAGTSGSYEQYF. The CDR3, as DNA: TGTGCCAGCAGCTCCGCCGGGACTAGCGGTTCCTACGAGCAGTACTTC.

This clonotype was observed once. Being off target in a library aimed at alpha chains, this beta chain has a size of little meaning. The CDR3 DNA reads TGTGCCAGCACGGACCTCGACAATGAGCAGTTCTTC. The encoded protein is CASTDLDNEQFF. The chain is built from TRBV6-4 and TRBJ2-1; D is ambiguous. Germline V gives CDR1 MRHNA, CDR2 SNTAGT. The germline V and J ends were trimmed by 7 bases and 5 bases, with 9 bases remaining between them. The CDR3 is 12 residues long.

This clonotype occurred a few times. This beta chain is a stray sequence in a library constructed for alpha chains; its clone size is not meaningful. V usage is TRBV12-3 or TRBV12-4 and J usage is TRBJ2-3; 8 bases are shared with TRBD2. V lost 3 bases to trimming and J lost 2 bases; unmatched junction nucleotides: 7. The CDR3 runs 16 residues. The CDR3 protein is CASSFPEREFTDTQYF. The CDR3 DNA reads TGTGCCAGCAGTTTCCCTGAGCGGGAGTTCACAGATACGCAGTATTTT.

With regard to this clonotype: Within a library made for alpha chains, this beta chain is off target, and its count is uninformative. This rearrangement joins TRBV20-1 to TRBJ2-4; possible D gene TRBD2, 6 bases. Trimming cost V 1 base and J 7 bases, with 14 bases left between them. Per the germline V gene, CDR1 is DFQATT and CDR2 is SNEGSKA (reference sequence). The length of the CDR3 is 14 residues. The CDR3 bases are TGCAGTGCTAGAGTCCGTACTAGCAGCAACATTCAGTACTTC. Translating gives CSARVRTSSNIQYF.

This clonotype showed up just a few times. A library made for alpha chains picked up this beta chain off target, so its size means little. The gene calls are TRBV24-1 and TRBJ1-1; TRBD1 matches 7 bases. V was pared by 7 bases and J by 5 bases, with 6 bases of the junction left unmatched. Germline V lookup: CDR1 KGHDR, CDR2 SFDVKD. The CDR3 has 13 amino acids. In DNA form, the CDR3 reads TGTGCCACCAGGAACAGGGGAGATACTGAAGCTTTCTTT. Protein sequence: CATRNRGDTEAFF.

Notes on this clonotype: This beta chain was picked up by a library intended for alpha chains and is off target, so its count carries little meaning. The gene calls are TRBV14 and TRBJ2-3; a possible D gene is TRBD2 (5 bases). Deletions cut 4 bases from V and 2 bases from J, with 10 bases between. Germline CDR1 SGHDN, CDR2 FVKESK. The CDR3 sequence is 14 residues long. The CDR3 region is CASSPRTLTDTQYF. The CDR3 bases are TGTGCCAGCAGCCCGAGGACTCTCACAGATACGCAGTATTTT.

This clonotype was observed a handful of times. Since the library was made to target alpha chains, this beta chain is a stray read and its abundance is not meaningful. The genes are TRBV11-2 and TRBJ2-7; D is possibly TRBD2 (5 bases). V lost 5 bases and J lost 0, with 11 bases in between. This CDR3 is 14 amino acids long. Germline V gene data show CDR1 as SGHAT and CDR2 as FQNNGV. The chain's CDR3 is CASSPQAASYEQYF. CDR3 bases: TGTGCCAGCAGCCCCCAAGCGGCCTCCTACGAGCAGTACTTC.

This clonotype was seen a handful of times. This beta chain turned up in a library designed for alpha chains; as an off-target read, its abundance says little. This chain joins TRBV13 and TRBJ2-5; 7 nucleotides line up with TRBD1. The germline V gene has CDR1 PRHDT and CDR2 FYEKMQ (reference sequence). V gave up 5 bases and J gave up 3 bases; unmatched junction bases: 3. The CDR3 is 13 residues long. The CDR3 DNA reads TGTGCCAGCAGCGACGGGACAGAAGAGACCCAGTACTTC. Translated, it gives CASSDGTEETQYF.

As for this clonotype: This beta chain slipped into a library made for alpha chains as a stray read, so its size is not meaningful. This chain links TRBV5-1 with TRBJ2-7, with 9 positions matching TRBD2. Germline V gene sequence: CDR1 SGHRS, CDR2 YFSETQ. This CDR3 contains 14 residues. V was pared by 3 bases and J by 1 base, with 2 bases of the junction left unmatched. CDR3 loop: CASSSTSGSYEQYF. CDR3 nucleotides: TGCGCCAGCAGCTCGACTAGCGGTTCCTACGAGCAGTACTTC.

About this clonotype itself: This beta chain turned up in a library designed for alpha chains; as an off-target read, its abundance says little. The V call is TRBV27, the J call TRBJ2-7, with TRBD2 matching 10 bases. Germline loops: CDR1 MNHEY, CDR2 SMNVEV (reference sequence). The CDR3 is made up of 14 amino acids. After removal of 6 bases from V and 3 bases from J, the junction contained 5 bases not matched to a gene. The CDR3 DNA sequence: TGTGCCAGCAGGACTAGCGGGCGAATCTACGAGCAGTACTTC. Amino acids: CASRTSGRIYEQYF.

Of note for this clonotype: Found in a library prepared for alpha chains, this beta chain is an off-target read, and its abundance has little meaning. The V gene is TRBV7-7, the J gene TRBJ2-1; 8 bases align to TRBD1. This CDR3 comprises 14 residues. Germline CDR1 is SSHAT and CDR2 is FNYEAQ (reference sequence). J lost 7 bases, V lost 5 bases, and 7 bases had no gene match. CDR3 DNA: TGTGCCAGCAGCCCAAGGACAGGGAGAAATGAGCAGTTCTTC. Translating it yields CASSPRTGRNEQFF.

Comments on this clonotype: The library was prepared for alpha chains; this beta chain is a stray read, so its frequency means little. The chain links TRBV24-1 to TRBJ1-5; TRBD1 is a possible D gene (5 bases). Per germline, CDR1 KGHDR and CDR2 SFDVKD. V was pared by 6 bases and J by 1 base, with 9 bases between. The CDR3 has 14 amino acids. CDR3: CATSPGRSNQPQHF. DNA for the CDR3: TGTGCCACCAGTCCAGGGAGGAGCAATCAGCCCCAGCATTTT.

This clonotype is categorized as large (0.1 to 1%). This beta chain turned up in a library designed for alpha chains; as an off-target read, its abundance says little. V gene TRBV5-8 combines with J gene TRBJ2-7, with D unresolved. The V gene's germline CDR1 is SGHTS and CDR2 YDEGEE. Trimming left V 9 bases short and J 3 bases short, with 10 bases between. The CDR3 is 11 amino acids. The CDR3 DNA is TGTGCCAACACAGAGATCTACGAGCAGTACTTC. Amino acid sequence: CANTEIYEQYF.

With respect to this clonotype: This beta chain lies outside the target of a library built for alpha chains; its clone size means little. In DNA form, the CDR3 reads TGTGCCAGCAGTGACGCCGGGGAGCTGTTTTTT. It is translated as CASSDAGELFF. This rearrangement joins TRBV7-8 to TRBJ2-2; no reliable D call. V lost 6 bases and J 6 bases, leaving 5 bases between the germline ends. The CDR3 is 11 residues long. The germline gives CDR1 SGHVS, CDR2 FQNEAQ.

This clonotype is hyperexpanded. A library made for alpha chains picked up this beta chain off target, so its size means little. The chain joins TRBV7-9 to TRBJ2-2; 12 bases fit TRBD1. Germline V gives CDR1 SEHNR, CDR2 FQNEAQ (reference sequence). This CDR3 is built from 17 residues. Trimming removed 4 bases from V and 3 bases from J; junction bases left unmatched: 6. The CDR3 sequence: CASSSRDRGPDTGELFF. Here the CDR3 DNA reads TGTGCCAGCAGCTCCCGGGACAGGGGGCCTGACACCGGGGAGCTGTTTTTT.

In its sample, this clonotype was seen a few times. This beta chain is an off-target read within a library intended for alpha chains, so its frequency means little. The rearrangement links TRBV6-5 to TRBJ1-2; no clear D gene. Per germline, CDR1 MNHEY and CDR2 SVGAGI. V lost 6 bases and J lost 5, with 10 bases in between. The CDR3 spans 12 residues. CDR3 residues: CASSVGTYGYTF. CDR3 sequence (DNA): TGTGCCAGCAGCGTAGGAACATATGGCTACACCTTC.

A few counts support this clonotype. This beta chain represents an off-target read in a library built for alpha chains; its size is of limited meaning. The CDR3 sequence: CASRDSSSYNEQFF. CDR3 coding DNA: TGTGCCAGCAGGGACTCCAGCTCCTACAATGAGCAGTTCTTC. The chain combines TRBV6-1 with TRBJ2-1; a weak D match, TRBD2 (5 bases). The CDR3 sequence is 14 residues long. CDR1 and CDR2 from the germline V gene are MNHNS and SASEGT. V shed 6 bases and J shed 0 bases, with 9 bases lying between them.

This clonotype qualifies as large. This beta chain represents an off-target read in a library built for alpha chains; its size is of limited meaning. This chain connects TRBV6-5 to TRBJ2-7; perhaps TRBD2 as D (5 bases). CDR1 is MNHEY and CDR2 is SVGAGI in the germline V gene. This CDR3 spans 14 amino acids. Deletions cut 2 bases from V and 0 bases from J, with 8 bases between. The CDR3 DNA sequence: TGTGCCAGCAGTTACGCGCGGGTCTCCTACGAGCAGTACTTC. Its translation: CASSYARVSYEQYF.

This clonotype was seen a handful of times. The size of this beta chain means little, since it is a stray read in a library made for alpha chains. This chain connects TRBV27 to TRBJ2-3; possible D gene TRBD1, 5 bases. The CDR3 spans 14 residues. With 6 bases removed from V and 4 bases from J, the gap between germline ends came to 14 bases. Germline V gene sequence: CDR1 MNHEY, CDR2 SMNVEV (reference sequence). CDR3: CASSQGIAADTQYF. CDR3 nucleotide sequence: TGTGCCAGCAGCCAGGGAATCGCGGCAGATACGCAGTATTTT.

Of note for this clonotype: This beta chain turned up in a library designed for alpha chains; as an off-target read, its abundance says little. The J gene is TRBJ2-7, the V gene TRBV7-9, with TRBD1 identical over 8 bases. This CDR3 spans 12 amino acids. V lost 5 bases to trimming and J lost 6 bases; unmatched junction nucleotides: 3. Germline V gene sequence: CDR1 SEHNR, CDR2 FQNEAQ (reference sequence). CDR3 residues: CASSAGTGEQYF. The CDR3 region has the DNA TGTGCCAGCAGCGCCGGGACAGGCGAGCAGTACTTC. The full variable domain, rest sourced from reference TRBV7-9 and TRBJ2-7, is DTGVSQNPRHKITKRGQNVTFRCDPISEHNRLYWYRQTLGQGPEFLTYFQNEAQLEKSRLLSDRFSAERPKGSFSTLEIQRTEQGDSAMYLCASSAGTGEQYFGPGTRLTVT.

As regards this clonotype: For a library built for alpha chains, this beta chain is a stray read; little rests on its size. This sequence joins TRBV3-1 and TRBJ2-2; no firm D call. Trimming took 4 bases from V and 6 from J, leaving 12 bases between them. There are 14 residues in the CDR3. The V gene's germline CDR1 is LGHDT and CDR2 YNNKEL (reference sequence). The CDR3 protein is CASSPMVGSGELFF. For the CDR3, the DNA is TGTGCCAGCAGCCCCATGGTAGGATCCGGGGAGCTGTTTTTT.

This clonotype showed up just once. This beta chain was picked up by a library intended for alpha chains and is off target, so its count carries little meaning. This rearrangement joins TRBV29-1 to TRBJ2-7, with D perhaps matching TRBD1 (6 bases). CDR1 is SQVTM and CDR2 is ANQGSEA in the germline V gene. The CDR3 is made up of 14 amino acids. Trimming left V 6 bases short and J 4 bases short, with 19 bases between. Here the CDR3 reads CSVVFSDRIYEQYF. Written as DNA, the CDR3 is TGCAGCGTCGTGTTCTCCGACAGGATTTACGAGCAGTACTTC.

With regard to this clonotype: This beta chain is a stray read from a library made for alpha chains; its abundance is not meaningful. This sequence joins TRBV9 and TRBJ2-7; D gene unclear. This CDR3 region has 14 residues. Between the trimmed V and J ends, which lost 4 bases and 3 bases, there was a span of 14 bases. The germline gives CDR1 SGDLS, CDR2 YYNGEE. The CDR3, as DNA: TGTGCCAGCAGCTCCCGCCTCGGCGGCTACGAGCAGTACTTC. As protein: CASSSRLGGYEQYF.

In the case of this clonotype: With the library built for alpha chains, this beta chain is off target and its frequency is not meaningful. The CDR3 protein is CASSQDGSLNEQFF. CDR3 nucleotide sequence: TGTGCCAGCAGCCAAGACGGGAGCCTAAATGAGCAGTTCTTC. The V and J genes are TRBV14 and TRBJ2-1, with D possibly matching TRBD2 (6 bases). The CDR3 sequence is 14 residues long. The V end was cut by 0 bases, the J end by 7 bases, with 10 bases between. Germline-derived CDR1 and CDR2 are SGHDN and FVKESK.

This clonotype is judged hyperexpanded (1% or more). Being off target in a library aimed at alpha chains, this beta chain has a size of little meaning. The V call is TRBV5-1, the J call TRBJ2-5, with D possibly being TRBD1 (6 bases). The CDR3 has 15 amino acids. V was trimmed by 4 bases and J by 2 bases, leaving 15 bases between them. Germline V lookup: CDR1 SGHRS, CDR2 YFSETQ. CDR3 sequence (DNA): TGCGCCAGCAGCCCCTCAGGGGATGAGCAAGAGACCCAGTACTTC. Its protein product is CASSPSGDEQETQYF.

As regards this clonotype: The library was designed around alpha chains, so this beta chain is a stray read whose abundance carries little weight. This chain uses TRBV12-3 or TRBV12-4 with TRBJ1-3, with D perhaps matching TRBD1 (5 bases). V lost 4 bases and J lost 7, with 14 bases in between. This CDR3 is 14 amino acids long. The CDR3 bases are TGTGCCAGCAGTTCACAGGACGGTTGGAACACCATATATTTT. It specifies CASSSQDGWNTIYF.

Turning to this clonotype: This beta chain is off target for a library built for alpha chains, so its abundance means little. The chain couples TRBV6-1 to TRBJ2-1; a possible D gene is TRBD1 (5 bases). Trimming removed 10 bases at V and 4 bases at J, with 17 bases between. The germline CDR1 and CDR2 sequences are MNHNS and SASEGT. The CDR3 runs 14 residues. The CDR3 region has the DNA TGTGCCACCAAAGATACCAGGGATTACAATGAGCAGTTCTTC. This translates into CATKDTRDYNEQFF.

In this sample, this clonotype turned up a few times. As an off-target read in a library built for alpha chains, this beta chain has a frequency of little significance. The genes are TRBV7-8 and TRBJ2-5, with a weak D call TRBD2 (5 bases). The CDR3 spans 14 residues. V dropped 5 bases and J dropped 5 bases, with 15 bases sitting between them. Germline CDR1 reads SGHVS; CDR2 reads FQNEAQ. The CDR3 here is CASSPVEGLETQYF. CDR3 sequence (DNA): TGTGCCAGCAGCCCAGTTGAGGGATTGGAGACCCAGTACTTC.

This clonotype is categorized as large. Because this beta chain is a stray read in a library intended to capture alpha chains, its abundance should not be given much weight. V is TRBV7-6 and J is TRBJ2-1, with 7 bases lining up with TRBD1. The CDR3 consists of 14 residues. Germline V lookup: CDR1 SGHVS, CDR2 FNYEAQ. The J segment lost 2 bases and the V segment lost 5 bases, leaving 3 bases of the junction unmatched. The CDR3: CASSPTGTYNEQFF. As DNA, the CDR3 is TGTGCCAGCAGCCCGACAGGGACCTACAATGAGCAGTTCTTC.